Below, 26 T cell receptor beta chains from the same sample are listed, as sequenced in a study of T-cell reconstitution after alpha-beta-depleted transplantation in children. Preparation of the TCRbeta library involved a method that used unique molecular identifiers. TCRdb reprocessed the PCR reads with MiXCR, giving one entry per CDR3 protein. Here the sample spans approximately 800,000 distinct CDR3 sequences, roughly 15% being singletons. Here the sequenced sample was PBMCs, mostly from graft donor cells, taken 360 days after TCRalphabeta/CD19-depleted stem cell transplant. The receptors here all came from a male patient aged 5 to 17 who had a stem cell transplant for acute lymphoblastic leukemia, so the T cells may come from the graft donor.

In its sample, this clonotype was seen a few times. The rearrangement uses TRBV3-1 and TRBJ2-6; 13 nucleotides match TRBD2. This CDR3 spans 19 amino acids. V trimming: 0 bases; J trimming: 4 bases; junction bases outside the gene matches: 6. Per germline, CDR1 LGHDT and CDR2 YNNKEL (reference sequence). In DNA, the CDR3 is TGTGCCAGCAGCCAAGAACGACTAGCGGGAGGCGCAGGGGCCAACGTCCTGACTTTC. Translating it yields CASSQERLAGGAGANVLTF.

J is TRBJ1-1 and V is TRBV6-5; D uncertain. The V gene's germline CDR1 is MNHEY and CDR2 SVGAGI. Trimming removed 2 bases from V and 1 base from J, with 14 bases in between. The CDR3 contains 16 residues. The CDR3 loop reads CASSYGASWENTEAFF. CDR3 coding DNA: TGTGCCAGCAGTTACGGAGCTTCGTGGGAGAACACTGAAGCTTTCTTT.

This chain links TRBV5-1 with TRBJ1-2; D unresolved. Between the trimmed V and J ends, which lost 4 bases and 3 bases, there was a span of 13 bases. This CDR3 contains 14 residues. Germline assignment: CDR1 SGHRS and CDR2 YFSETQ. CDR3 residues: CASSVRYRDYGYTF. Here the CDR3 DNA reads TGCGCCAGCAGCGTGAGGTACAGAGACTATGGCTACACCTTC.

The chain links TRBV7-9 to TRBJ2-3; 9 bases align to TRBD2. J was trimmed by 1 base and V by 6 bases; bases with no gene match: 5. The germline CDR1 and CDR2 sequences are SEHNR and FQNEAQ (reference sequence). The CDR3 contains 15 residues. The CDR3 is CASRNLAGGTDTQYF. The CDR3 bases are TGTGCCAGCAGGAATTTAGCGGGAGGCACAGATACGCAGTATTTT.

This clonotype occurred a few times. V gene TRBV9 combines with J gene TRBJ2-1; TRBD1 agrees at 8 bases. Germline CDR1 is SGDLS and CDR2 is YYNGEE. The CDR3 sequence is 16 residues long. V lost 1 base to trimming and J lost 5 bases; unmatched junction nucleotides: 8. CDR3 protein: CASSVNPGGPNNEQFF. The CDR3 DNA follows: TGTGCCAGCAGCGTAAACCCAGGGGGCCCCAACAATGAGCAGTTCTTC.

V gene TRBV7-8 combines with J gene TRBJ2-2; 8 nucleotides line up with TRBD1. This CDR3 region has 15 residues. The V gene's germline CDR1 is SGHVS and CDR2 FQNEAQ. The V and J ends lost 8 bases and 6 bases, in that order; junction bases with no gene match: 11. CDR3 protein: CASSLRRGRAGELFF. The CDR3 bases are TGTGCCAGCTCCCTTCGCAGGGGGCGCGCCGGGGAGCTGTTTTTT.

The chain has TRBV9 and TRBJ2-5, with 14 positions matching TRBD2. Per germline, CDR1 SGDLS and CDR2 YYNGEE. This CDR3 is built from 20 residues. V shed 1 base, J shed 4 bases, and the junction held 15 bases outside the gene matches. Here the CDR3 DNA reads TGTGCCAGCAGCGTACCGCAGCAAGGGACTAGCGGGAGAAGCGGAGAGACCCAGTACTTC. Translated: CASSVPQQGTSGRSGETQYF.

There are a few counts of this clonotype. The chain is built from TRBV5-1 and TRBJ2-7; D remains ambiguous. Germline V gene data show CDR1 as SGHRS and CDR2 as YFSETQ. The CDR3 runs 13 residues. Trimming stripped 5 bases from V and 1 base from J, with 10 bases between. The CDR3 DNA reads TGCGCCAGCAGAGGTGGTCCATCCTACGAGCAGTACTTC. This translates into CASRGGPSYEQYF.

This clonotype was found a few times. The chain couples TRBV2 to TRBJ2-5, with 11 bases matching TRBD2. The CDR3 runs 15 residues. After removal of 8 bases from V and 5 bases from J, the junction contained 10 bases not matched to a gene. CDR1 is SNHLY, CDR2 FYNNEI, per germline. The CDR3 loop is CASSRSGRALETQYF. The CDR3, as DNA: TGTGCCAGCTCTCGTAGCGGGAGGGCCCTGGAGACCCAGTACTTC.

The chain uses TRBV12-3 or TRBV12-4 and TRBJ2-5; a possible D gene is TRBD1 (5 bases). Trimming cost V 3 bases and J 5 bases, with 10 bases left between them. The CDR3 is 13 amino acids. CDR3: CASSFARAETQYF. The CDR3 coding sequence is TGTGCCAGCAGTTTCGCCAGGGCTGAGACCCAGTACTTC.

This CDR3 is CASSSPLAGDVLSYNEQFF. The CDR3 DNA follows: TGCGCCAGCAGCTCCCCACTAGCGGGAGACGTTTTATCTTACAATGAGCAGTTCTTC. The chain links TRBV5-1 to TRBJ2-1; 11 positions agree with TRBD2. V dropped 3 bases and J dropped 4; count of bases not matched to a gene: 15. The CDR3 runs to 19 residues. Germline-derived CDR1 and CDR2 are SGHRS and YFSETQ.

V usage is TRBV15 and J usage is TRBJ2-1; 15 bases map to TRBD2. The CDR3 spans 13 residues. CDR1 is LNHNV, CDR2 YYDKDF, per germline (reference sequence). V lost 9 bases and J lost 7; bases outside the gene matches: 1. CDR3 DNA: TGTGCCACTGGACTAGCGGGAGGGAATGAGCAGTTCTTC. It yields the protein CATGLAGGNEQFF. The whole variable domain, filled in from reference TRBV15 and TRBJ2-1, reads DAMVIQNPRYQVTQFGKPVTLSCSQTLNHNVMYWYQQKSSQAPKLLFHYYDKDFNNEADTPDNFQSRRPNTSFCFLDIRSPGLGDTAMYLCATGLAGGNEQFFGPGTRLTVL.

This chain links TRBV15 with TRBJ2-7; 10 bases match TRBD2. The length of the CDR3 is 15 residues. The germline V gene has CDR1 LNHNV and CDR2 YYDKDF (reference sequence). V was clipped by 2 bases and J by 2 bases; unmatched bases: 3. Written as DNA, the CDR3 is TGTGCCACCAGCAGACTAGCGGGAGTCCCCTACGAGCAGTACTTC. Its protein product is CATSRLAGVPYEQYF.

This clonotype was seen a few times. The rearrangement links TRBV9 to TRBJ2-5, with 7 bases lining up with TRBD1. CDR1 is SGDLS and CDR2 is YYNGEE in the germline V gene. The V segment lost 1 base and the J segment 7 bases; nucleotides outside the gene matches: 4. This CDR3 region has 13 residues. The DNA of the CDR3 is TGTGCCAGCAGCGTATACAGGGGTGCGACCCAGTACTTC. Translation: CASSVYRGATQYF. Complete variable domain (other parts from reference TRBV9 and TRBJ2-5): DSGVTQTPKHLITATGQRVTLRCSPRSGDLSVYWYQQSLDQGLQFLIQYYNGEERAKGNILERFSAQQFPDLHSELNLSSLELGDSALYFCASSVYRGATQYFGPGTRLLVL.

At least ten counts were recorded for this clonotype. The V call is TRBV12-3 or TRBV12-4, the J call TRBJ2-3; D remains unclear. The length of the CDR3 is 12 residues. V dropped 2 bases and J dropped 5 bases, with 5 bases sitting between them. The CDR3 spells CASSLLGDTQYF. The CDR3 DNA is TGTGCCAGCAGTTTATTGGGAGATACGCAGTATTTT.

This clonotype was detected many times. The chain couples TRBV4-2 to TRBJ2-1, with 9 bases identical to TRBD2. This CDR3 comprises 14 residues. V shed 1 base, J shed 11 bases, and the junction held 6 bases outside the gene matches. Germline V lookup: CDR1 LGHNA, CDR2 YNFKEQ. The DNA for the CDR3 is TGTGCCAGCAGCCAAGTGGATAGCGGGAGTAAGCAGTTCTTC. It encodes CASSQVDSGSKQFF.

The J gene is TRBJ1-1, the V gene TRBV6-5, with D maybe TRBD1 (5 bases). Germline lookup yields CDR1 MNHEY and CDR2 SVGAGI. The ends were cut back, 4 bases at V and 4 bases at J, with 19 bases in the middle. The CDR3 runs to 16 residues. As DNA, the CDR3 is TGTGCCAGCAGTTGGACAACACAGGTGAAAGCCACTGAAGCTTTCTTT. Translated: CASSWTTQVKATEAFF.

The DNA of the CDR3 is TGTGCCAGCAGCGCCCAACAAACGGATACGCAGTATTTT. It translates to CASSAQQTDTQYF. The rearrangement joins TRBV9 to TRBJ2-3, with unresolved D. V lost 3 bases and J lost 6, with 11 bases in between. This CDR3 is 13 amino acids long. The germline V gene has CDR1 SGDLS and CDR2 YYNGEE.

This clonotype was seen more than once but under ten times. The genes are TRBV7-9 and TRBJ2-7, with 12 positions matching TRBD2. Germline V gives CDR1 SEHNR, CDR2 FQNEAQ (reference sequence). The CDR3 loop spans 15 amino acids. V gave up 5 bases and J gave up 4 bases; unmatched junction bases: 6. The chain's CDR3 is CASSATSGGDYEQYF. CDR3 DNA sequence: TGTGCCAGCAGCGCGACTAGCGGGGGAGATTACGAGCAGTACTTC. The entire variable domain, with the rest obtained from reference TRBV7-9 and TRBJ2-7, is as follows: DTGVSQNPRHKITKRGQNVTFRCDPISEHNRLYWYRQTLGQGPEFLTYFQNEAQLEKSRLLSDRFSAERPKGSFSTLEIQRTEQGDSAMYLCASSATSGGDYEQYFGPGTRLTVT.

V is TRBV11-3 and J is TRBJ2-3; D remains unclear. The V gene's germline CDR1 is SGHNT and CDR2 YENEEA. With 5 bases removed from V and 1 base from J, the gap between germline ends came to 13 bases. The length of the CDR3 is 15 residues. DNA of the CDR3: TGTGCCAGCAGCCCGTCACGACGCGGCACAGATACGCAGTATTTT. Its protein product is CASSPSRRGTDTQYF.

This clonotype was observed a few times. The genes are TRBV3-1 and TRBJ2-7, with D unresolved. The CDR3 runs 15 residues. The germline gives CDR1 LGHDT, CDR2 YNNKEL (reference sequence). Trimming took off 4 bases at V and 2 bases at J, with 15 bases between the two ends. For the CDR3, the DNA is TGTGCCAGCAGCCCCGTCACACAAGGCGCCTACGAGCAGTACTTC. It encodes CASSPVTQGAYEQYF.

The chain recombines TRBV19 with TRBJ2-1, with 9 bases aligning to TRBD1. In germline, CDR1 is LNHDA, CDR2 SQIVND (reference sequence). The CDR3 is made up of 15 amino acids. Germline trimming cut 5 bases from V and 7 bases from J; bases unmatched to any gene: 9. CDR3 loop: CASSGPGQGVNEQFF. The CDR3 coding sequence is TGTGCCAGTAGTGGCCCGGGACAGGGAGTAAATGAGCAGTTCTTC.

This chain uses TRBV30 with TRBJ1-4; D is possibly TRBD1 (6 bases). Trimming took 4 bases from V and 11 from J, leaving 17 bases between them. CDR3 size: 13 residues. Germline CDR1 GTSNPN, CDR2 SVGIG (reference sequence). This CDR3 is CAWTATGAPKLFF. The CDR3 coding sequence is TGTGCCTGGACCGCAACGGGGGCCCCCAAACTGTTTTTT.

The V and J genes are TRBV29-1 and TRBJ2-1; 7 positions match TRBD2. The CDR3 is 10 residues long. V was pared by 5 bases and J by 15 bases, with 7 bases of the junction left unmatched. Germline loops: CDR1 SQVTM, CDR2 ANQGSEA. CDR3 sequence reads: CSVRAGVVFF. CDR3 nucleotide sequence: TGCAGCGTTCGCGCGGGAGTGGTGTTCTTC.

A few counts support this clonotype. This chain uses TRBV29-1 with TRBJ2-5; 11 bases map to TRBD2. The CDR3 is 14 residues long. Unmatched junction bases numbered 1, after V lost 4 bases and J lost 0 bases. The V gene's germline CDR1 is SQVTM and CDR2 ANQGSEA. Here the CDR3 DNA reads TGCAGCGTTGGACTAGCGGGGTACCAAGAGACCCAGTACTTC. Encoded protein: CSVGLAGYQETQYF.

This clonotype occurred many times. The J gene is TRBJ2-7, the V gene TRBV12-3 or TRBV12-4; D may be TRBD1 (5 bases). The V end was cut by 5 bases, the J end by 4 bases, with 18 bases between. CDR3 length: 15 residues. CDR3 sequence (DNA): TGTGCCAGCAGTCCCCCCTCAGGGTACCTATACGAGCAGTACTTC. As protein: CASSPPSGYLYEQYF.